The 4 T cell receptor beta chains listed next were all sequenced from one sample in a study of T cell responses to AZD1222 COVID-19 vaccine. Sequencing was performed with immunoSEQ multiplex PCR; in TCRdb, only in-frame clones are kept and a portion is missing. The repertoire includes some 170,000 clones, 85% to 95% of them detected once, and over 0.8% sits in the top ten. Sequenced material: peripheral blood, taken on day 0 of AZD1222 vaccination. All receptors come from an adult in good health.

The chain has TRBV5-1 and TRBJ1-3; 7 bases map to TRBD1. Trimming at V came to 4 bases and at J to 4 bases, leaving 5 bases not matched to a gene. Germline CDR1 SGHRS, CDR2 YFSETQ. This CDR3 is 14 amino acids long. This CDR3 reads CASSAGDRGNTIYF. CDR3 nucleotide sequence: TGCGCCAGCAGCGCGGGGGACAGAGGAAACACCATATATTTT.

The chain links TRBV24-1 to TRBJ2-5, with D uncertain. V was clipped by 4 bases and J by 3 bases, with 17 bases between them. CDR1 is KGHDR, CDR2 SFDVKD, per germline. The CDR3 totals 16 residues. CDR3 nucleotide sequence: TGTGCCACCAGTGACAATCTATGGGGTGGAGAAGAGACCCAGTACTTC. It specifies CATSDNLWGGEETQYF.

V is TRBV4-3 and J is TRBJ2-3; D possibly corresponds to TRBD1 (6 bases). Germline V CDR1 and CDR2: LGHNA, YSLEER. The ends were cut back, 4 bases at V and 0 bases at J, with 11 bases in the middle. The CDR3 sequence is 15 residues long. CDR3 region: CASSPGTTSTDTQYF. CDR3 DNA sequence: TGCGCCAGCAGCCCCGGGACAACTAGCACAGATACGCAGTATTTT.

The V and J genes are TRBV6-4 and TRBJ1-2; D may be TRBD1 (5 bases). The CDR3 extends over 11 amino acids. V lost 6 bases and J lost 12, with 14 bases in between. The germline V gene encodes CDR1 MRHNA and CDR2 SNTAGT. The CDR3 sequence is CASSLRLGDTF. The CDR3 region has the DNA TGTGCCAGCAGCCTTCGACTGGGGGACACCTTC.